The TCR beta chain described here comes from a study of breast tumors, draining lymph nodes, adjacent tissues. Notes on this clonotype: Its antigen is not known.

The lymph nodes were axillary draining lymph nodes from breast cancer patients. The ends were cut back, 5 bases at V and 5 bases at J, with 18 bases in the middle. The germline V gene has CDR1 LNHDA and CDR2 SQIVND (reference sequence). This CDR3 has 16 residues. Study findings and constraints: Most tumor T cells seemingly derive from lymph node, then expand in tumor. Compared with lymph nodes, tumors were less diverse; compared with nontumor tissue, more. Data only fit, rather than demonstrated, lymph node origin of most tumor T cells. Luminal-like breast cancer showed significantly higher tumor–nontumor repertoire similarity than basal-like.

One entry per CDR3 protein, called by TCRdb with MiXCR from the multiplex PCR reads. The data hold tens of thousands of distinct CDR3 sequences, with approximately 30% observed a single time. The rearrangement links TRBV19 to TRBJ1-4, with D unresolved. The sequence came from a female donor with breast cancer. Some clones in this sample may be carry-over from other donors' samples. Sample: axillary lymph node tissue. The CDR3 region is CASSDSDGYPNEKLFF. The CDR3 DNA reads as TGTGCCAGTAGTGATTCTGACGGCTATCCAAATGAAAAACTGTTTTTT.